This TCR beta chain is drawn from a study of CD8+CD57+ T cells in acquired aplastic anemia. Study details: An average of roughly 3 ug of DNA was obtained from sorted CD4+ and CD8+ cells. The average read count for CD4+ cells in healthy donors was around 11 million. General study findings and limits: Comparison of patients with controls identified around 31 shared CD8+ CDR3 sequences. No significant difference in CD8+ Simpson's diversity was found between patients and controls.

Investigators profiled TCR beta VDJ and CDR3 from genomic DNA template. MiXCR was run by TCRdb on the reads, yielding one entry per CDR3 protein. The sample consists of around 140,000 distinct CDR3 sequences, roughly 40% of them appearing once. In germline, CDR1 is LGHNA, CDR2 YNFKEQ. This CDR3 contains 16 residues. Trimming took 0 bases from V and 1 from J; bases not matched to a gene: 5. This clonotype was recorded at least ten times. Its matching antigen is unknown. The clonotype was recovered from a human donor in good health, serving as a control. The specimen was sorted CD4+, CD8+, or CD8+CD57+ T cells (not recorded which) from PBMCs. The chain recombines TRBV4-2 with TRBJ1-2, with 7 bases identical to TRBD1. CDR3 sequence reads: CASSQDLGTDNYGYTF. For the CDR3, the DNA is TGTGCCAGCAGCCAAGATCTAGGGACAGATAACTATGGCTACACCTTC.